This TCR beta chain is drawn from a study of CD8+CD57+ T cells in acquired aplastic anemia. Study information: Sorted CD4+ and CD8+ cell DNA averaged around 3 ug. General observations from the study: Patients did not significantly differ from controls in CD8+ Simpson's diversity.

The CDR3 is 15 residues long. Germline CDR1 reads SNHLY; CDR2 reads FYNNEI. With V trimmed by 5 bases and J by 4 bases, 5 bases remained unmatched. Investigators profiled TCR beta VDJ and CDR3 from genomic DNA template. TCRdb passed the reads through MiXCR, listing each CDR3 protein once. Here the sample spans 160,000 or so distinct CDR3 sequences, around half being singletons. Of note for this clonotype: Its antigen is undetermined.

All sequencing subjects had displayed CD8+CD57+ cell expansion on flow cytometry. The patients all had a severe acquired aplastic anemia diagnosis. Material: sorted CD4+, CD8+, or CD8+CD57+ T cells (not recorded which) from PBMCs. The TCR comes from a human donor with aplastic anemia. V usage is TRBV2 and J usage is TRBJ2-3; TRBD1 matches at 11 bases. CDR3 loop: CASSPGQGAADTQYF. DNA for the CDR3: TGTGCCAGCAGTCCAGGACAGGGGGCAGCAGATACGCAGTATTTT.